This T cell receptor beta chain was profiled in a study of identical twins. On this clonotype itself: The antigen is not known.

Study-level findings and limits: Out-of-frame alpha sequences shared by twins were enriched for low generation probability. Partial confounding of zero-insertion analyses by invariant MAIT and iNKT cells was possible. Twin sharing of out-of-frame TCR alpha was underestimated by models in monozygotic pairs.

The ends were cut back, 6 bases at V and 0 bases at J, with 18 bases in the middle. This CDR3 has 17 residues. CDR1 and CDR2 from the germline V gene are MDHEN and SYDVKM. A universal primer site arose from template switching, and cDNA bore unique molecular identifiers. TCRdb independently ran MiXCR on the 5' RACE reads; one entry per CDR3 protein. This sample yields fewer than 500,000 distinct CDR3 sequences, of which roughly an eighth are seen a single time; more than 0.8% belongs to the top ten. These data also formed part of another study, on yellow fever vaccine responses in identical twins.

V is TRBV28 and J is TRBJ1-5; D unresolved. The source material was CD4+ T cells sorted from blood. This sequence originates from a woman aged 18-29 years in good health. The CDR3 sequence: CASSPNGVGDSNQPQHF. The CDR3, as DNA: TGTGCCAGCAGCCCAAATGGGGTAGGAGATAGCAATCAGCCCCAGCATTTT.